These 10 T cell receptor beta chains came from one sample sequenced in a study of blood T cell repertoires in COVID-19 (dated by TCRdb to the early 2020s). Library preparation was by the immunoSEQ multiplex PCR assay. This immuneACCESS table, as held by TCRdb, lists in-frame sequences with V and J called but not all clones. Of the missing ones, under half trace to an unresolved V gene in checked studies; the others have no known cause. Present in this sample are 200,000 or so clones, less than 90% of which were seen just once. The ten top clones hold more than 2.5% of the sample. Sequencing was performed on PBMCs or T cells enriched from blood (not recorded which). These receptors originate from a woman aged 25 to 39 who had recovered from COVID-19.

The CDR3 bases are TGTGCCAGCAGCTCGTCTGGGGGACAGAACTATGGCTACACCTTC. This codes for CASSSSGGQNYGYTF. This rearrangement joins TRBV7-9 to TRBJ1-2; 7 positions agree with TRBD1. Trimming at V came to 4 bases and at J to 2 bases, leaving 7 bases not matched to a gene. The CDR3 has 15 residues. Looked up from germline, CDR1 is SEHNR and CDR2 is FQNEAQ (reference sequence).

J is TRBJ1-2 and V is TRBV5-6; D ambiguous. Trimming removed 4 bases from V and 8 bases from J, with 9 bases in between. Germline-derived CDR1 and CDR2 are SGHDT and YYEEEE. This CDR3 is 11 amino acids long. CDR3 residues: CASSLARGYTF. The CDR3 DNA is TGTGCCAGCAGCCTCGCCCGGGGCTACACCTTC.

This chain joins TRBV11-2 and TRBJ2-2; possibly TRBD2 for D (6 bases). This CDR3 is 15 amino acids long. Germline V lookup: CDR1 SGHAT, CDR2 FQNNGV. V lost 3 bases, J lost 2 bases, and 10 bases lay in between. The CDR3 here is CASSFGGYNTGELFF. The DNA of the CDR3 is TGTGCCAGCAGCTTTGGAGGGTATAACACCGGGGAGCTGTTTTTT.

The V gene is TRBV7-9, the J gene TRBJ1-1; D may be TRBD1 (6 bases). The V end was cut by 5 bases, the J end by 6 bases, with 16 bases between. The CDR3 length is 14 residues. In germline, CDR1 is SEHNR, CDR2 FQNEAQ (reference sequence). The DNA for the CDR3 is TGTGCCAGCAGCCCGAACAGGGATCGGGCTGAAGCTTTCTTT. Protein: CASSPNRDRAEAFF.

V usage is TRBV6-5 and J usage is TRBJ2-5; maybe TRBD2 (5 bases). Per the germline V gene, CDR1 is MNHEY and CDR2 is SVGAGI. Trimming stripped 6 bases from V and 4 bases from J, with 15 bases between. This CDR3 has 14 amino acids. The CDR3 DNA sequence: TGTGCCAGCAGCCGGCCCTCAGGAGGAGAGACCCAGTACTTC. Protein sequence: CASSRPSGGETQYF.

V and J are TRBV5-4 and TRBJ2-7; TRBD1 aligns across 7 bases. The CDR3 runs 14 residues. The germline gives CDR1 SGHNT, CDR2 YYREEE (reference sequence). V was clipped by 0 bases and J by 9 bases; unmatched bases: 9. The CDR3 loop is CASSLDPTGLVQYF. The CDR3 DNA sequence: TGTGCCAGCAGCTTGGATCCGACAGGGCTGGTGCAGTACTTC.

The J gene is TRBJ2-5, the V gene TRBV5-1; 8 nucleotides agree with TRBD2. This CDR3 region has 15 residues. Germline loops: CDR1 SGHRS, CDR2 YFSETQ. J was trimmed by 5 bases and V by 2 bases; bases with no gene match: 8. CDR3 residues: CASSFPAGGGETQYF. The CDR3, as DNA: TGCGCCAGCAGCTTCCCTGCGGGGGGTGGGGAGACCCAGTACTTC.

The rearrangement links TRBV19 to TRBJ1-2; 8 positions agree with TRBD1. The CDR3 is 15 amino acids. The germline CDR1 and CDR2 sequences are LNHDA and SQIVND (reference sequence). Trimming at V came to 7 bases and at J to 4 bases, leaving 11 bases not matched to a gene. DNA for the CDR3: TGTGCCAGTAATCCCCAAAGGGACAGGACCTATGGCTACACCTTC. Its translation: CASNPQRDRTYGYTF. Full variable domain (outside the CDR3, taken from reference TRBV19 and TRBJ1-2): DGGITQSPKYLFRKEGQNVTLSCEQNLNHDAMYWYRQDPGQGLRLIYYSQIVNDFQKGDIAEGYSVSREKKESFPLTVTSAQKNPTAFYLCASNPQRDRTYGYTFGSGTRLTVV.

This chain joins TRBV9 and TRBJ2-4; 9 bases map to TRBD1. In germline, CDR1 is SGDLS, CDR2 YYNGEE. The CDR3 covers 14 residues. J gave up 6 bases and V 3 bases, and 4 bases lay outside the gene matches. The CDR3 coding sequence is TGTGCCAGCAGCGACAGGGGGCAGGGAAACATTCAGTACTTC. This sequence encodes CASSDRGQGNIQYF.

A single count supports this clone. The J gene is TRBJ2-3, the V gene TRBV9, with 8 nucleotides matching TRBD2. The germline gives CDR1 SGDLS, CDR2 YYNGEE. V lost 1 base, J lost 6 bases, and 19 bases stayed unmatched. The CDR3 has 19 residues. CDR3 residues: CASSVNNIRTSIPPDTQYF. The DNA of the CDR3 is TGTGCCAGCAGCGTAAATAATATAAGGACTAGCATCCCCCCGGATACGCAGTATTTT. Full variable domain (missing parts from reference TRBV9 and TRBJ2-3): DSGVTQTPKHLITATGQRVTLRCSPRSGDLSVYWYQQSLDQGLQFLIQYYNGEERAKGNILERFSAQQFPDLHSELNLSSLELGDSALYFCASSVNNIRTSIPPDTQYFGPGTRLTVL.